Presented here are 21 T cell receptor beta chains from one specimen sequenced in a study of PD-1 blockade in mismatch repair-deficient tumors. The repertoire was sequenced with immunoSEQ multiplex PCR; TCRdb's copy has only in-frame clones and lacks some. The sample includes 80,000 to 100,000 clones, roughly 80% of them seen just once. The sample was peripheral blood, taken 12 weeks after starting pembrolizumab. These receptors originate from an adult with mismatch repair-deficient cancer.

The chain is built from TRBV18 and TRBJ1-1; the D gene is possibly TRBD1 (5 bases). The length of the CDR3 is 14 residues. Germline assignment: CDR1 KGHSH and CDR2 LQKENI. Trimming left V 0 bases short and J 8 bases short, with 13 bases between. The chain's CDR3 is CASSPPVYGTEAFF. The CDR3 region has the DNA TGTGCCAGCTCACCACCGGTTTATGGGACCGAAGCTTTCTTT.

The V call is TRBV7-9, the J call TRBJ1-1; a possible D gene is TRBD1 (6 bases). The V and J ends lost 3 bases and 10 bases respectively, with 15 bases between them. Germline V CDR1 and CDR2: SEHNR, FQNEAQ (reference sequence). This CDR3 has 13 amino acids. CDR3 amino acids: CASSFSGTSRAFF. In DNA form, the CDR3 reads TGTGCCAGCAGCTTCTCCGGGACATCGCGAGCTTTCTTT.

The genes are TRBV21-1 and TRBJ2-1; the table names TRBD2, a call not compared with the DNA. TRBV21-1 corresponds to a pseudogene. There are 14 residues in the CDR3. In DNA form, the CDR3 reads TGTGCCAGGCGACTAGCGGGATCCCGCAATGAGCAGTTCTTC. Translation: CARRLAGSRNEQFF.

The genes are TRBV7-2 and TRBJ2-1; D might be TRBD2 (6 bases). Germline loops: CDR1 SGHTA, CDR2 FQGNSA. Trimming pared 3 bases from V and 10 bases from J, leaving 16 bases between. The CDR3 totals 14 residues. Here the CDR3 DNA reads TGTGCCAGCAGCTTGACCAGCGGGTTCCTAGAGCAGTTCTTC. It codes for CASSLTSGFLEQFF. Full variable domain (outside the CDR3, taken from reference TRBV7-2 and TRBJ2-1): GAGVSQSPSNKVTEKGKDVELRCDPISGHTALYWYRQSLGQGLEFLIYFQGNSAPDKSGLPSDRFSAERTGGSVSTLTIQRTQQEDSAVYLCASSLTSGFLEQFFGPGTRLTVL.

This chain joins TRBV11-2 and TRBJ2-1; D is unresolved. V was shortened by 6 bases and J by 10 bases, with 10 bases between the two germline ends. Per germline, CDR1 SGHAT and CDR2 FQNNGV. The CDR3 is 11 amino acids. The CDR3 protein is CASSPRTEQFF. The CDR3 DNA sequence: TGTGCCAGCAGTCCGCGGACCGAGCAGTTCTTC.

V usage is TRBV9 and J usage is TRBJ1-1, with TRBD1 matching over 9 bases. The V gene end was trimmed by 4 bases and the J gene end by 7 bases; junction bases not matched to a gene: 8. The CDR3 totals 14 residues. CDR1 is SGDLS, CDR2 YYNGEE, per germline. The CDR3 loop reads CASSTTGGSGEAFF. CDR3 coding DNA: TGTGCCAGCAGCACGACAGGGGGTTCTGGTGAAGCTTTCTTT.

Points on this clone: This sample includes further DNA sequences coding for the same CDR3. This sequence joins TRBV18 and TRBJ2-3, with 11 bases aligning to TRBD2. The CDR3 covers 16 residues. After removal of 3 bases from V and 3 bases from J, the junction contained 5 bases not matched to a gene. Germline V gene data show CDR1 as KGHSH and CDR2 as LQKENI. CDR3 sequence reads: CASSPRTSGSTDTQYF. The CDR3 DNA reads as TGTGCCAGCTCACCGCGAACTAGCGGGAGTACAGATACGCAGTATTTT.

The genes are TRBV5-6 and TRBJ1-1; TRBD1 matches at 9 bases. With V trimmed by 4 bases and J by 4 bases, 8 bases remained unmatched. This CDR3 comprises 15 residues. Germline V gene sequence: CDR1 SGHDT, CDR2 YYEEEE. DNA of the CDR3: TGTGCCAGCAGCCCCCTTAGGGGACAGGGCACTGAAGCTTTCTTT. Amino acid sequence: CASSPLRGQGTEAFF.

V is TRBV5-6 and J is TRBJ2-1, with 7 bases aligning to TRBD1. The CDR3 extends over 15 amino acids. The ends lost 1 base at V and 4 bases at J; junction bases unmatched: 5. The germline V gene encodes CDR1 SGHDT and CDR2 YYEEEE. CDR3 loop: CASSLFGTDYNEQFF. CDR3 DNA: TGTGCCAGCAGCTTGTTTGGGACAGATTACAATGAGCAGTTCTTC.

This clone was observed once. V usage is TRBV7-9 and J usage is TRBJ2-1; 8 nucleotides line up with TRBD2. V lost 5 bases, J lost 8 bases, and 17 bases stayed unmatched. Germline V CDR1 and CDR2: SEHNR, FQNEAQ (reference sequence). The CDR3 has 17 amino acids. The CDR3 spells CASSPYAGTREYDEQFF. CDR3 DNA sequence: TGTGCCAGCAGCCCCTACGCCGGGACTAGAGAGTACGATGAGCAGTTCTTC.

This chain uses TRBV13 with TRBJ2-1; 13 nucleotides agree with TRBD2. Germline V lookup: CDR1 PRHDT, CDR2 FYEKMQ (reference sequence). The CDR3 length is 20 residues. J lost 3 bases, V lost 4 bases, and 15 bases had no gene match. The CDR3 DNA reads TGTGCCAGCAGCTCCGGGGGGACTAGCGGGGCCGAAATTTTCTACAATGAGCAGTTCTTC. Translated, it gives CASSSGGTSGAEIFYNEQFF.

The rearrangement uses TRBV6-6 and TRBJ2-2; TRBD1 matches at 8 bases. Germline V gene data show CDR1 as MNHNY and CDR2 as SVGAGI (reference sequence). This CDR3 spans 14 amino acids. Trimming at V came to 6 bases and at J to 0 bases, leaving 0 bases not matched to a gene. The CDR3 DNA reads TGTGCCAGCAGACAGGGGGCGAACACCGGGGAGCTGTTTTTT. It encodes CASRQGANTGELFF.

This chain joins TRBV4-3 and TRBJ1-2; possible D gene TRBD1, 6 bases. The CDR3 length is 15 residues. CDR1 is LGHNA and CDR2 is YSLEER in the germline V gene. The V end lost 0 bases, the J end lost 4 bases, and 12 bases lay between the germline ends. The CDR3 DNA reads TGCGCCAGCAGCCAAGAAGTACAGGGTGTCTATGGCTACACCTTC. Translated: CASSQEVQGVYGYTF.

This chain connects TRBV11-2 to TRBJ2-5; D possibly corresponds to TRBD1 (5 bases). V was shortened by 1 base and J by 5 bases, with 20 bases between the two germline ends. CDR1 is SGHAT and CDR2 is FQNNGV in the germline V gene. The CDR3 extends over 17 amino acids. This CDR3 reads CASSLAGRLGGAETQYF. CDR3 bases: TGTGCCAGCAGCTTAGCGGGCAGATTGGGTGGGGCGGAGACCCAGTACTTC.

This chain links TRBV11-2 with TRBJ2-1; 9 nucleotides agree with TRBD1. Trimming removed 4 bases from V and 5 bases from J; junction bases left unmatched: 6. Germline CDR1 SGHAT, CDR2 FQNNGV. This CDR3 contains 15 residues. CDR3 protein: CASSSQGANHNEQFF. The CDR3 bases are TGTGCCAGCAGCTCACAGGGGGCTAATCACAATGAGCAGTTCTTC.

This clone showed up just once. This sequence joins TRBV2 and TRBJ2-7; TRBD1 matches at 7 bases. The CDR3 runs to 14 residues. V was clipped by 5 bases and J by 6 bases; unmatched bases: 10. Germline CDR1 SNHLY, CDR2 FYNNEI. DNA of the CDR3: TGTGCCAGCAGTCGCGACCCAGGGGGAACCGAGCAGTACTTC. Amino acids: CASSRDPGGTEQYF.

V is TRBV5-1 and J is TRBJ2-5, with TRBD1 matching over 7 bases. Germline V gives CDR1 SGHRS, CDR2 YFSETQ. V shed 7 bases and J 4 bases; nucleotides not matched to a gene: 4. The CDR3 runs to 12 residues. The CDR3 here is CASHRGRETQYF. Here the CDR3 DNA reads TGCGCCAGCCACAGGGGTCGAGAGACCCAGTACTTC.

This clone was detected only once. J is TRBJ2-1 and V is TRBV10-3; D perhaps matches TRBD2 (6 bases). This CDR3 spans 15 amino acids. The V gene lost 3 bases and the J gene lost 5 bases, with 14 bases spanning the gap. CDR1 is ENHRY, CDR2 SYGVKD, per germline. In nucleotides, the CDR3 is TGTGCCATCAGTGACGGGGGACGTTCTAACAATGAGCAGTTCTTC. Its translation: CAISDGGRSNNEQFF.

This clone was recorded only once. CDR3 loop: CASSYDRGRNTIYF. DNA for the CDR3: TGTGCCAGCAGTTACGACAGGGGGAGAAACACCATATATTTT. This chain joins TRBV6-5 and TRBJ1-3; 9 nucleotides match TRBD1. Germline CDR1 MNHEY, CDR2 SVGAGI. The ends lost 2 bases at V and 5 bases at J; junction bases unmatched: 1. The length of the CDR3 is 14 residues.

This clone has more than one count but fewer than ten. This chain connects TRBV29-1 to TRBJ2-7, with 13 bases fitting TRBD2. V dropped 7 bases and J dropped 5; count of bases not matched to a gene: 5. CDR1 is SQVTM and CDR2 is ANQGSEA in the germline V gene. This CDR3 has 13 residues. CDR3 nucleotide sequence: TGCAGCGGCGGGACTAGCGGGACCAACGAGCAGTACTTC. Translated: CSGGTSGTNEQYF.

This rearrangement joins TRBV18 to TRBJ1-1, with no clear D. Germline V gene lookup returns CDR1 KGHSH and CDR2 LQKENI. The V gene lost 3 bases and the J gene lost 1 base, with 9 bases spanning the gap. This CDR3 comprises 14 residues. CDR3 DNA sequence: TGTGCCAGCTCACCGGGGATTACGAACACTGAAGCTTTCTTT. Translating it yields CASSPGITNTEAFF.